These 2 T cell receptor beta chains originate from one sample sequenced in a study of cytomegalovirus exposure and HLA in healthy donors. Both 60 Vbeta primers and 13 Jbeta primers went into the PCR. Generated by immunoSEQ multiplex PCR, the TCRdb table keeps only in-frame clones and is missing some. The table lists about 200,000 clones, about three quarters of them singletons. Input material: PBMCs. The receptors were gathered from a man aged 18 to 29 in good health and CMV-seronegative.

The chain uses TRBV19 and TRBJ1-5; D unclear. Germline CDR1 is LNHDA and CDR2 is SQIVND (reference sequence). The CDR3 totals 15 residues. The V end lost 2 bases, the J end lost 2 bases, and 10 bases lay between the germline ends. The DNA of the CDR3 is TGTGCCAGTAGTATATTTCCGGTGGGCAATCAGCCCCAGCATTTT. As protein: CASSIFPVGNQPQHF.

The rearrangement links TRBV27 to TRBJ2-3, with D unclear. Germline CDR1 MNHEY, CDR2 SMNVEV (reference sequence). The CDR3 consists of 13 residues. The V gene lost 3 bases and the J gene lost 4 bases, with 8 bases spanning the gap. The DNA of the CDR3 is TGTGCCAGCAGTTTTACCTACTCAGATACGCAGTATTTT. Translation: CASSFTYSDTQYF.